This TCR beta chain appears in the sequencing data of a study of cytomegalovirus exposure and HLA in healthy donors (dated by TCRdb to the late 2010s). In terms of the full investigation: According to an earlier analysis of a few hundred of the donors, 150 million to 200 million T cells yielded over 90 million unique TCR beta sequences and approximately 280 Gb of sequence data. To predict cytomegalovirus infection status, the study combined high-throughput TCR immunosequencing, statistical association of individual TCRs with disease status, and machine learning. Among the roughly 430 genotyped donors, around 81% belonged to the genetic ancestry cluster associated with self-reported Caucasian donors. Among some 410 genotyped donors of the cohort, an average of approximately 200,000 unique TCR beta nucleotide sequences was sequenced per donor, of which approximately 19% were non-productive. An early release covering roughly 580 HLA-typed donors comprised about 300 gigabases of sequencing data and roughly 86 million unique TCR sequences. To study patterns of TCR occurrence, a later analysis re-analyzed previously published TCR beta repertoires from around 700 donors and added high-resolution HLA genotyping. Four to six DR-DQ haplotypes were handled as single units for association and clustering, since linkage in the cohort was strong. The number of typed donors differed by locus: about 629-630 for A, B, C, DRB1 and DQB1; 500 to 550 for DQA1; over 600 for DPA1; and 400 to 480 for DPB1. Donor age, sex, ethnicity and CMV serostatus were compiled together with the repertoire data. Rather than drawing on any new phenotypic data, the later analysis identified candidate immune exposures from TCR beta sequences and the way those sequences occurred across donors. Class I and class II HLA loci were covered by the typing at four-digit resolution. All discovery cohort repertoires had been generated using a single sequencing platform. Genome-wide SNP genotypes for about 65% of the roughly 670 donors were used in a later genetic analysis, which treated that subset as a discovery cohort. In an earlier analysis of roughly 600 of the donors, high-throughput TCR beta sequencing was used to judge whether each TCR beta V gene segment behaved as functional or pseudogenic. The study aimed to test whether signatures of past pathogen exposure could be identified by cataloging public T cell receptors. The study used immunosequencing to profile the T cell repertoires of more than 650 subjects and linked those repertoires to cytomegalovirus serostatus. In addition to the first cohort of 666 subjects, a separate validation cohort of approximately 120 different subjects was used. Results and caveats for the whole study, not just this receptor: At a false discovery rate of 0.05, a later analysis linked about 16,000 TCR beta sequences to specific HLA alleles. When HLA alleles, especially DR and DQ, strongly co-occurred, attributing TCR associations to individual alleles was difficult. In a later analysis, most CMV-associated TCR beta chains were found to appear HLA-restricted, with HLA associations seemingly driven largely by CMV exposure. Linkage disequilibrium might explain the correlated functional status among segregating V segments, but an unknown experimental factor could not be excluded. A later analysis reported that several top co-occurrence clusters appeared linked to parvovirus B19, influenza, CMV and Epstein-Barr virus. In both the original and validation cohorts, the classifier was reported to diagnose cytomegalovirus status with high specificity and sensitivity. Compared with the 666-donor mean, donors in an Asian-associated ancestry cluster had fewer N-insertions in productive TCRs, according to a later genetic analysis. The authors suggested that the approach could potentially be extended to other disease states and immunological phenotypes. While some public TCRs were present in many individuals, most TCR sequences turned up only very rarely across donors. HLA typing was unavailable for some donors at each locus, so association tests used only the typed subset. In vitro tests confirmed that a few of the cytomegalovirus-associated TCR beta chains recognize cytomegalovirus antigens. An association between a missense DCLRE1C variant and V-gene and J-gene trimming of TCR beta chains was found in a later genetic analysis and replicated in an independent cohort. In a later analysis, HLA-associated TCR beta chains were found to be more clonally expanded and to have lower generation probabilities than equally common non-associated chains. Some IMGT-functional V segments, including TRBV6-2 and TRBV6-3, could not be told apart with the 87-base-pair reads, so those segments were excluded. About 17 rarely observed V segments, including chromosome 9 orphons, were excluded from the earlier analysis of about 600 of the donors because counts were too low. In an earlier analysis of 587 of the donors, most TCR beta V segments were observed in productive rearrangements about 90% or about 30% of the time, broadly matching IMGT annotations. The study gave a list of 150 to 200 TCR beta chains associated with cytomegalovirus. A cluster of highly shared sequence variants was judged likely to represent a technical artifact of the sequencing pipeline. The only immune exposure information available for the cohort was CMV serostatus. Sequencing depth was assumed to be roughly uniform across donors in the presence/absence analyses, though that assumption may not hold. A further reported finding was that TCR beta sequences accurately predicted the HLA-A and HLA-B alleles for most subjects in the first cohort. The cohort was sequenced for TCR beta chains only, and without alpha or paired-chain data the features that could be detected were limited. In a later analysis, the rate of TCR association differed among HLA loci, with DRB1 alleles having the most associated TCRs and HLA-C alleles having the fewest.

The library was obtained by the immunoSEQ multiplex PCR assay. For the multiplex PCR, a mixture combining 60 forward primers for TCR Vbeta segments and 13 reverse primers for TCR Jbeta segments was used. Amplification of the CDR3 region of rearranged TCR beta genes was performed with a multiplex PCR assay on genomic DNA. The Illumina HiSeq System was used to sequence the amplified TCR beta libraries as 87-base-pair reads. Processing in the source paper ran as follows. Across the 666 repertoires, a later analysis counted tens of millions of unique TCR beta chains, roughly 11 million of which were shared by at least two donors. A nearest-neighbor algorithm error-corrected the raw reads and collapsed the reads into unique sequences, merging closely related sequences to remove PCR and sequencing errors. V, D and J gene segments were assigned by aligning CDR3 sequences to IMGT reference sequences. Each retained sequence needed at least a six-nucleotide match to both a V gene segment and a J gene segment. Rearrangements were called productive when the CDR3 lacked stop codons and stayed in frame with V and J; all others were non-productive. CDR3 was defined according to IMGT convention as the region running from the second conserved V-encoded cysteine to the conserved J-encoded phenylalanine. The earlier analysis of 500 to 600 of the donors excluded sequences that lacked an unambiguous match to a single V gene segment. An earlier analysis of 587 of the donors called V segments functional above 56.7% productive rearrangements and segregating when the between-donor standard deviation exceeded 5%. A statistical classification framework was developed to diagnose cytomegalovirus status using the catalog of TCR beta chain sequences. V and J gene assignment, in a later analysis, came from comparing TCR nucleotide sequences with IMGT/GENE-DB human TR gene sequences. In a later analysis, CDR3 sequences and most-parsimonious VDJ recombination scenarios were assigned using the TCRdist pipeline. In a later analysis, each TCR beta chain was defined by its CDR3 amino acid sequence together with its V-gene family, and reads lacking a unique V-gene family were excluded. In a later analysis, approximately 640 highly shared, low-generation-probability nucleotide sequences were removed to address suspected cross-contamination and a sequencing artifact. In a later analysis, a clonal expansion index was calculated for each public chain from normalized within-repertoire ranks of inferred template counts. Generation probabilities in a later analysis came from a VDJ recombination model fitted to out-of-frame rearrangements, and those results were checked against IGoR. A later analysis scored TCR-TCR, TCR-HLA and TCR-CMV co-occurrence with hypergeometric tests, applying a repertoire-size bias correction to TCR pairs. To estimate false discovery rates, a later analysis permuted the HLA or CMV assignments 20 times. In a later analysis, co-occurring TCRs were grouped with DBSCAN, and TCRdist sequence similarity was added when clustering was performed within HLA-allele-positive subsets. Repertoires with fewer than 30,000 or more than 120,000 public chains were left out of co-occurrence clustering, as were a handful of repertoires with anomalous nucleotide sharing. The clones in this table, taken by TCRdb from immuneACCESS, are in-frame only. Not every clone is retained; where verified, under half of the shortfall comes from an unresolved V gene, and the cause of the rest is unknown. V and J calls and clone size follow that table, whereas D and trimming were derived from the DNA. The sample records around 200,000 clones, nearly 80% of which are singletons. In total, the top ten clones hold 1.8% of the sample.

From its cysteine to its phenylalanine, the CDR3 spans 13 amino acids. Only the CDR3 part of the read is kept: 39 bases, read in frame from the first base. Via the germline V gene, CDR1 is SGDLS and CDR2 YYNGEE. The germline V and J ends show losses of 0 bases and 13 bases respectively, and no gene match explains 5 bases of the junction. This clone was observed a few times. Its antigen is unknown. Base qualities are not provided; no much larger clone lies one nucleotide away. In total, around 600 healthy bone marrow donors made up the cohort. All cohort members were sampled while nominally healthy, although unrecorded immune exposures were likely present. The donor was CMV seronegative and belonged to the group of approximately 320 seronegative cohort members. Each donor provided a peripheral blood sample, and peripheral blood mononuclear cells were used for TCR beta sequencing. The Qiagen DNeasy Blood Extraction Kit was used to extract genomic DNA from the blood cell samples.

The chain joins TRBV9 to TRBJ2-1, with TRBD2 matching 9 junction bases. The TCR originated in a male donor in good health and CMV-seronegative. The material sequenced was PBMCs. The CDR3 protein is CASSVDLAGLQFF. The nucleotide sequence is given as TGTGCCAGCAGCGTAGATCTAGCGGGACTTCAGTTCTTC.